This T cell receptor beta chain is drawn from a study of T-cell memory formation after mild COVID-19. Germline lookup yields CDR1 MNHEY and CDR2 SVGEGT. The CDR3 runs 14 residues. Trimming left V 6 bases short and J 3 bases short, with 15 bases between. MiXCR was run by TCRdb on the 5' RACE reads, yielding one entry per CDR3 protein. In the table there are around 390,000 distinct CDR3 sequences, more than 15% of which are singletons. V is TRBV6-2 or TRBV6-3 and J is TRBJ2-7, with TRBD1 as a possible D gene (6 bases). The receptor was isolated from a man aged 18 to 30 who had mild COVID-19 (a few samples of this study predate the infection). Cell type and time point are not known. The source material was PBMCs or a T cell subset sorted from them (not recorded which). The CDR3 DNA sequence: TGTGCCAGCAGCTCCGGACAGACCCTCTACGAGCAGTACTTC. This codes for CASSSGQTLYEQYF.